This is a list of T cell receptor beta chains from one sample in a study of beta chain features in type 1 diabetes. Generated by immunoSEQ multiplex PCR, the TCRdb table keeps only in-frame clones and is missing some. The sample contains around 200,000 clones, approximately 13% of which appear only once. The specimen sequenced was central memory CD4+ T cells from blood. All receptors derive from a woman aged 18-35 years in good health. Both conserved end residues are part of each CDR3. The D gene is left open where the match is weak.

>TRBJ2-7|TRBV30|TRBD2
CAWSGASGRSEQYF
>TRBJ2-1|TRBV28|-
CASSFNGGVEDNEQFF
>TRBJ1-1|TRBV5-1|-
CASSLGALMNTEAFF
>TRBJ2-5|TRBV7-8|-
CASSFTQETQYF
>TRBJ1-2|TRBV5-4|-
CASSGRGLDYGYTF
>TRBJ2-7|TRBV19|-
CASSISRVAALGNREQYF
>TRBJ2-7|TRBV11-2|TRBD1
CASSLAPGQFYEQYF
>TRBJ2-1|TRBV7-3|TRBD1
CASSRQGNYNEQFF
>TRBJ2-3|TRBV27|-
CASSPLLTDTQYF
>TRBJ2-3|TRBV5-1|TRBD1
CASSPGQGVFITDTQYF
>TRBJ2-4|TRBV4-3|-
CASSQERTPKNIQYF
>TRBJ2-3|TRBV28|TRBD1
CASSLQGTDTQYF
>TRBJ2-6|TRBV19|TRBD1
CASRERDRGGGANVLTF
>TRBJ2-7|TRBV28|TRBD2
CASSAVPSGRYSYEQYF
>TRBJ2-3|TRBV5-4|-
CASSPGGSTQYF
>TRBJ2-5|TRBV2|-
CASSARLQETQYF
>TRBJ2-2|TRBV5-1|TRBD1
CASSLQQGGTGELFF
>TRBJ2-7|TRBV6-1|-
CASSEGWRGEQYF
>TRBJ2-7|TRBV7-9|TRBD1
CASSLNAGQGYEQYF
>TRBJ2-2|TRBV6-6|TRBD2
CATILAGWATGELFF
>TRBJ2-3|TRBV28|-
CASNGRDIADTQYF
>TRBJ2-6|TRBV19|TRBD1
CASSFRDRGVSGANVLTF
>TRBJ2-5|TRBV19|-
CASSIGGTVQETQYF
>TRBJ2-3|TRBV7-7|TRBD2
CASSSRASGSGTDTQYF
>TRBJ2-7|TRBV6-6|TRBD1
CASSQGQHEQYF